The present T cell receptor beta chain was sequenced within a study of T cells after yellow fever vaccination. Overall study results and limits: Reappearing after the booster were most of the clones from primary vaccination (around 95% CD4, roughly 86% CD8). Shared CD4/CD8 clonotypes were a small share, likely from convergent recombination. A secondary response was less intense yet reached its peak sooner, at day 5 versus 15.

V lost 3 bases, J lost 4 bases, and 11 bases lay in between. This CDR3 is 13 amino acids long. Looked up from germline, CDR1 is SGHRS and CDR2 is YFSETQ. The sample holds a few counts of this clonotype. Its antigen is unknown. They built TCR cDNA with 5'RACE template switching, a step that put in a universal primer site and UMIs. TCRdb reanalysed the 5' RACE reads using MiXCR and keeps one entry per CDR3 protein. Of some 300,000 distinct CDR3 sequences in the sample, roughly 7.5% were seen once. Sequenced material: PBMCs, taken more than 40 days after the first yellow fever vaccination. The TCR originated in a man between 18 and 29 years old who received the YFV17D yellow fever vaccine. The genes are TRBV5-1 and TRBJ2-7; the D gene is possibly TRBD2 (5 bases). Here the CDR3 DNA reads TGCGCCAGCAGCTCCGGGATACAATACGAGCAGTACTTC. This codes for CASSSGIQYEQYF.